A single sample gave rise to the 29 T cell receptor beta chains below, sequenced in a study of memory B cells and T cells in multiple sclerosis. Produced via immunoSEQ multiplex PCR; TCRdb's table is partial and in-frame only. The sample has roughly 12,000 clones, approximately 85% seen once; the top ten hold less than 3%. Stimulus-free culture yielded autoproliferating CFSE-dim and non-proliferating CFSE-high T cells, each sequenced separately. Cultures began with about 4.5x10^7 CFSE-labeled PBMCs, unstimulated for 7 days, with replicate wells pooled. What these receptors recognize is not known. Material for sequencing was PBMCs from blood kept in culture. The origin of the receptors is a human donor with multiple sclerosis.

The CDR3 here is CASSLGGGGGYTF. CDR3 DNA: TGTGCCAGCAGCTTAGGCGGAGGCGGAGGCTACACCTTC. The chain is built from TRBV7-3 and TRBJ1-2, with unresolved D. V lost 2 bases and J 8 bases, leaving 12 bases between the germline ends. Germline CDR1 and CDR2: SGHTA and FQGTGA. This CDR3 comprises 13 residues.

The chain employs TRBV29-1 and TRBJ2-2; a possible D gene is TRBD1 (5 bases). Trimming cost V 6 bases and J 5 bases, with 19 bases left between them. CDR3 length: 15 amino acids. Germline CDR1 reads SQVTM; CDR2 reads ANQGSEA. Here the CDR3 DNA reads TGCAGCGTCGCTCCACATACAGGTTCGACCGGGGAGCTGTTTTTT. Translation gives CSVAPHTGSTGELFF.

V usage is TRBV5-1 and J usage is TRBJ1-1, with 9 bases identical to TRBD1. The CDR3 contains 13 residues. Trimming at V came to 4 bases and at J to 9 bases, leaving 7 bases not matched to a gene. The germline CDR1 and CDR2 sequences are SGHRS and YFSETQ. The chain's CDR3 is CASSPEGTGQAFF. The CDR3 nucleotides read TGCGCCAGCAGCCCCGAGGGGACAGGGCAAGCTTTCTTT.

The chain couples TRBV19 to TRBJ1-5; D gene unclear. Germline values: CDR1 LNHDA, CDR2 SQIVND (reference sequence). Trimming removed 3 bases at V and 0 bases at J, with 6 bases between. CDR3 length: 14 residues. In nucleotides, the CDR3 is TGTGCCAGTAGTATGTGGGATAGCAATCAGCCCCAGCATTTT. Translation: CASSMWDSNQPQHF.

This clone was seen more than once but under ten times. The chain uses TRBV2 and TRBJ1-1; D unclear. Trimming removed 4 bases at V and 1 base at J, with 7 bases between. CDR1 is SNHLY, CDR2 FYNNEI, per germline. The CDR3 is made up of 13 amino acids. The CDR3 loop is CASSVKGNTEAFF. Here the CDR3 DNA reads TGTGCCAGCAGTGTGAAGGGGAACACTGAAGCTTTCTTT.

The chain carries TRBV30 and TRBJ2-2; 7 bases match TRBD1. With V trimmed by 2 bases and J by 4 bases, 7 bases remained unmatched. This CDR3 comprises 15 residues. CDR1 and CDR2 from the germline V gene are GTSNPN and SVGIG (reference sequence). The CDR3 protein is CAWSFNRGSTGELFF. DNA of the CDR3: TGTGCCTGGAGTTTTAACAGGGGAAGCACCGGGGAGCTGTTTTTT.

In its sample, this clone was seen a few times. The chain employs TRBV28 and TRBJ1-3; D not certain. The germline V gene encodes CDR1 MDHEN and CDR2 SYDVKM. The CDR3 contains 14 residues. The ends were cut back, 5 bases at V and 4 bases at J, with 12 bases in the middle. The CDR3 nucleotides read TGTGCCAGCAGTCGAGATCAGATCGGAAACACCATATATTTT. Translation gives CASSRDQIGNTIYF.

V usage is TRBV12-5 and J usage is TRBJ2-3, with a weak D call TRBD2 (5 bases). V shed 6 bases and J shed 0 bases, with 13 bases lying between them. Germline V CDR1 and CDR2: LGHNT, FRNRAP. The CDR3 is 15 residues long. The CDR3 loop reads CASGSSGSSTDTQYF. The CDR3 DNA follows: TGTGCTAGTGGATCGAGCGGCTCTAGCACAGATACGCAGTATTTT. Full variable domain (remainder filled in from reference TRBV12-5 and TRBJ2-3): DARVTQTPRHKVTEMGQEVTMRCQPILGHNTVFWYRQTMMQGLELLAYFRNRAPLDDSGMPKDRFSAEMPDATLATLKIQPSEPRDSAVYFCASGSSGSSTDTQYFGPGTRLTVL.

The chain joins TRBV6-6 to TRBJ1-5; TRBD1 is a possible D gene (6 bases). CDR1 and CDR2 (germline): MNHNY, SVGAGI (reference sequence). CDR3 size: 15 residues. The V end was cut by 5 bases, the J end by 0 bases, with 11 bases between. The CDR3 nucleotides are TGTGCCAGCAGTCCGGACAGTAATAGCAATCAGCCCCAGCATTTT. Protein product: CASSPDSNSNQPQHF.

This chain uses TRBV5-1 with TRBJ2-2, with a weak D call TRBD2 (6 bases). Germline CDR1 reads SGHRS; CDR2 reads YFSETQ. V lost 4 bases and J lost 0, with 19 bases in between. The CDR3 has 18 residues. Here the CDR3 DNA reads TGCGCCAGCAGCCTGAGGGGCGCGGGGTATCCGAACACCGGGGAGCTGTTTTTT. It is translated as CASSLRGAGYPNTGELFF.

This chain joins TRBV11-1 and TRBJ2-6; 8 bases line up with TRBD1. Germline trimming cut 1 base from V and 1 base from J; bases unmatched to any gene: 6. This CDR3 spans 18 amino acids. Germline V gene data show CDR1 as SGHAT and CDR2 as FQDESV (reference sequence). CDR3 amino acids: CASSLDRGKGSGANVLTF. CDR3 DNA: TGTGCCAGCAGCTTAGACAGGGGGAAGGGTTCTGGGGCCAACGTCCTGACTTTC.

CDR3 DNA: TGTGCCAGCAGCCCCCCCCAACTGACACAGGCCTACGAGCAGTACTTC. This codes for CASSPPQLTQAYEQYF. V and J are TRBV28 and TRBJ2-7, with D tentatively TRBD1 (5 bases). Germline assignment: CDR1 MDHEN and CDR2 SYDVKM. The CDR3 length is 16 residues. Trimming removed 6 bases from V and 2 bases from J, with 20 bases in between.

This clone has only one observation. CDR3 loop: CASSFTARLMTGELFF. CDR3 DNA sequence: TGTGCCAGCAGTTTCACGGCGAGACTAATGACCGGGGAGCTGTTTTTT. J is TRBJ2-2 and V is TRBV6-5; possible D gene TRBD2, 5 bases. V lost 4 bases, J lost 5 bases, and 17 bases lay in between. CDR1 MNHEY and CDR2 SVGAGI come from the germline V gene. CDR3 length: 16 amino acids.

The chain recombines TRBV28 with TRBJ1-1; D unclear. Germline loops: CDR1 MDHEN, CDR2 SYDVKM. The CDR3 totals 15 residues. Trimming left V 3 bases short and J 4 bases short, with 15 bases between. CDR3 DNA sequence: TGTGCCAGCAGTTTCCACGCGGGCCGTGGCACTGAAGCTTTCTTT. Translation gives CASSFHAGRGTEAFF.

This clone is a singleton in its sample. The CDR3 region is CATATWLAGGPVKDTQYF. As DNA, the CDR3 is TGTGCCACCGCCACCTGGCTAGCGGGAGGGCCTGTCAAAGATACGCAGTATTTT. V usage is TRBV15 and J usage is TRBJ2-3; 12 bases agree with TRBD2. Germline values: CDR1 LNHNV, CDR2 YYDKDF (reference sequence). V dropped 8 bases and J dropped 5; count of bases not matched to a gene: 17. The CDR3 has 18 amino acids.

This chain uses TRBV19 with TRBJ2-3; 9 bases fit TRBD2. The CDR3 runs to 17 residues. J gave up 6 bases and V 3 bases, and 13 bases lay outside the gene matches. The germline CDR1 and CDR2 sequences are LNHDA and SQIVND (reference sequence). CDR3: CASSIWASGVSEDTQYF. The CDR3 region has the DNA TGTGCCAGTAGTATTTGGGCTAGCGGGGTATCCGAGGATACGCAGTATTTT.

The gene calls are TRBV7-9 and TRBJ1-1, with D unclear. The CDR3 is 13 residues long. Germline assignment: CDR1 SEHNR and CDR2 FQNEAQ (reference sequence). The germline V and J ends were trimmed by 3 bases and 6 bases, with 11 bases remaining between them. CDR3 DNA sequence: TGTGCCAGCAGCTTGAAAGCGGGCCCTGAAGCTTTCTTT. As protein: CASSLKAGPEAFF.

This chain connects TRBV5-1 to TRBJ1-6; D not resolved. The CDR3 sequence is 15 residues long. Germline V gene sequence: CDR1 SGHRS, CDR2 YFSETQ. V was trimmed by 4 bases and J by 3 bases, leaving 11 bases between them. CDR3 sequence (DNA): TGCGCCAGCAGCCCCTACGTGGACTATAATTCACCCCTCCACTTT. Translated: CASSPYVDYNSPLHF.

The rearrangement uses TRBV6-5 and TRBJ1-1, with D possibly matching TRBD1 (6 bases). The ends were cut back, 8 bases at V and 4 bases at J, with 20 bases in the middle. This CDR3 contains 15 residues. Germline values: CDR1 MNHEY, CDR2 SVGAGI. CDR3 DNA: TGTGCCAGCGCAACCTGGCAGGGGATGGCCACTGAAGCTTTCTTT. This encodes CASATWQGMATEAFF.

The gene calls are TRBV6-4 and TRBJ2-1; 13 bases line up with TRBD2. The CDR3 has 16 amino acids. Trimming removed 5 bases from V and 6 bases from J; junction bases left unmatched: 7. Germline assignment: CDR1 MRHNA and CDR2 SNTAGT. The CDR3 loop is CASSRTSGGGTNEQFF. For the CDR3, the DNA is TGTGCCAGCAGTCGCACTAGCGGGGGGGGCACCAATGAGCAGTTCTTC.

This chain links TRBV18 with TRBJ1-5; a weak D match, TRBD1 (5 bases). The V gene lost 4 bases and the J gene lost 7 bases, with 8 bases spanning the gap. The CDR3 has 12 residues. Per germline, CDR1 KGHSH and CDR2 LQKENI. The CDR3 protein is CASSQGQQPQHF. The CDR3 nucleotides read TGTGCCAGCTCACAGGGGCAACAGCCCCAGCATTTT.

The V gene is TRBV19, the J gene TRBJ1-1; D unclear. This CDR3 has 13 amino acids. The V gene lost 4 bases and the J gene lost 0 bases, with 6 bases spanning the gap. Per germline, CDR1 LNHDA and CDR2 SQIVND (reference sequence). CDR3 in amino acids: CASSSKLNTEAFF. CDR3 nucleotide sequence: TGTGCCAGTAGTAGTAAGTTGAACACTGAAGCTTTCTTT.

V is TRBV15 and J is TRBJ1-3; D is perhaps TRBD1 (5 bases). The CDR3 spans 17 residues. Germline loops: CDR1 LNHNV, CDR2 YYDKDF (reference sequence). Trimming pared 0 bases from V and 1 base from J, leaving 13 bases between. The CDR3, as DNA: TGTGCCACCAGCAGAGATAGATGGGACGTTTCTGGAAACACCATATATTTT. Amino acid sequence: CATSRDRWDVSGNTIYF.

V usage is TRBV18 and J usage is TRBJ2-1; D remains unclear. Per germline, CDR1 KGHSH and CDR2 LQKENI. Deletions cut 6 bases from V and 0 bases from J, with 12 bases between. The CDR3 length is 15 residues. CDR3 sequence: CASSQTDSSYNEQFF. DNA of the CDR3: TGTGCCAGCTCCCAGACCGATAGCTCCTACAATGAGCAGTTCTTC.

This clone was seen a single time. The CDR3 reads CASSPPTISYEQYF. CDR3 DNA: TGTGCCAGCAGTCCGCCCACAATTTCCTACGAGCAGTACTTC. The chain carries TRBV6-6 and TRBJ2-7; D is unresolved. The V and J ends lost 5 bases and 1 base respectively, with 12 bases between them. CDR1 and CDR2 (germline): MNHNY, SVGAGI (reference sequence). CDR3 size: 14 residues.

This clone was recorded only once. The V and J genes are TRBV2 and TRBJ2-3, with D hard to call. CDR1 is SNHLY and CDR2 is FYNNEI in the germline V gene. This CDR3 comprises 11 residues. Trimming removed 3 bases from V and 7 bases from J, with 5 bases in between. CDR3 sequence reads: CASSDRYTQYF. CDR3 DNA sequence: TGTGCCAGCAGTGATAGATATACGCAGTATTTT. The whole variable domain, filled in from reference TRBV2 and TRBJ2-3, reads EPEVTQTPSHQVTQMGQEVILRCVPISNHLYFYWYRQILGQKVEFLVSFYNNEISEKSEIFDDQFSVERPDGSNFTLKIRSTKLEDSAMYFCASSDRYTQYFGPGTRLTVL.

V and J are TRBV28 and TRBJ2-1; possibly TRBD2 for D (5 bases). Trimming stripped 2 bases from V and 7 bases from J, with 12 bases between. The CDR3 contains 14 residues. Germline V gene sequence: CDR1 MDHEN, CDR2 SYDVKM. In DNA form, the CDR3 reads TGTGCCAGCAGTTTAAACCTAGCATCGAATGAGCAGTTCTTC. It specifies CASSLNLASNEQFF.

The gene calls are TRBV13 and TRBJ2-1, with TRBD2 matching over 7 bases. Germline V gene data show CDR1 as PRHDT and CDR2 as FYEKMQ (reference sequence). After removal of 7 bases from V and 8 bases from J, the junction contained 8 bases not matched to a gene. This CDR3 is 13 amino acids long. The CDR3 here is CASMGGRGDEQFF. Written as DNA, the CDR3 is TGTGCCAGCATGGGAGGGAGGGGAGATGAGCAGTTCTTC.

Here the CDR3 reads CASSSPNRVSGNTIYF. CDR3 sequence (DNA): TGTGCCAGCAGCTCACCTAACAGGGTATCTGGAAACACCATATATTTT. The J gene is TRBJ1-3, the V gene TRBV7-9; D may be TRBD1 (6 bases). V was shortened by 4 bases and J by 1 base, with 14 bases between the two germline ends. Germline assignment: CDR1 SEHNR and CDR2 FQNEAQ (reference sequence). The CDR3 has 16 residues.